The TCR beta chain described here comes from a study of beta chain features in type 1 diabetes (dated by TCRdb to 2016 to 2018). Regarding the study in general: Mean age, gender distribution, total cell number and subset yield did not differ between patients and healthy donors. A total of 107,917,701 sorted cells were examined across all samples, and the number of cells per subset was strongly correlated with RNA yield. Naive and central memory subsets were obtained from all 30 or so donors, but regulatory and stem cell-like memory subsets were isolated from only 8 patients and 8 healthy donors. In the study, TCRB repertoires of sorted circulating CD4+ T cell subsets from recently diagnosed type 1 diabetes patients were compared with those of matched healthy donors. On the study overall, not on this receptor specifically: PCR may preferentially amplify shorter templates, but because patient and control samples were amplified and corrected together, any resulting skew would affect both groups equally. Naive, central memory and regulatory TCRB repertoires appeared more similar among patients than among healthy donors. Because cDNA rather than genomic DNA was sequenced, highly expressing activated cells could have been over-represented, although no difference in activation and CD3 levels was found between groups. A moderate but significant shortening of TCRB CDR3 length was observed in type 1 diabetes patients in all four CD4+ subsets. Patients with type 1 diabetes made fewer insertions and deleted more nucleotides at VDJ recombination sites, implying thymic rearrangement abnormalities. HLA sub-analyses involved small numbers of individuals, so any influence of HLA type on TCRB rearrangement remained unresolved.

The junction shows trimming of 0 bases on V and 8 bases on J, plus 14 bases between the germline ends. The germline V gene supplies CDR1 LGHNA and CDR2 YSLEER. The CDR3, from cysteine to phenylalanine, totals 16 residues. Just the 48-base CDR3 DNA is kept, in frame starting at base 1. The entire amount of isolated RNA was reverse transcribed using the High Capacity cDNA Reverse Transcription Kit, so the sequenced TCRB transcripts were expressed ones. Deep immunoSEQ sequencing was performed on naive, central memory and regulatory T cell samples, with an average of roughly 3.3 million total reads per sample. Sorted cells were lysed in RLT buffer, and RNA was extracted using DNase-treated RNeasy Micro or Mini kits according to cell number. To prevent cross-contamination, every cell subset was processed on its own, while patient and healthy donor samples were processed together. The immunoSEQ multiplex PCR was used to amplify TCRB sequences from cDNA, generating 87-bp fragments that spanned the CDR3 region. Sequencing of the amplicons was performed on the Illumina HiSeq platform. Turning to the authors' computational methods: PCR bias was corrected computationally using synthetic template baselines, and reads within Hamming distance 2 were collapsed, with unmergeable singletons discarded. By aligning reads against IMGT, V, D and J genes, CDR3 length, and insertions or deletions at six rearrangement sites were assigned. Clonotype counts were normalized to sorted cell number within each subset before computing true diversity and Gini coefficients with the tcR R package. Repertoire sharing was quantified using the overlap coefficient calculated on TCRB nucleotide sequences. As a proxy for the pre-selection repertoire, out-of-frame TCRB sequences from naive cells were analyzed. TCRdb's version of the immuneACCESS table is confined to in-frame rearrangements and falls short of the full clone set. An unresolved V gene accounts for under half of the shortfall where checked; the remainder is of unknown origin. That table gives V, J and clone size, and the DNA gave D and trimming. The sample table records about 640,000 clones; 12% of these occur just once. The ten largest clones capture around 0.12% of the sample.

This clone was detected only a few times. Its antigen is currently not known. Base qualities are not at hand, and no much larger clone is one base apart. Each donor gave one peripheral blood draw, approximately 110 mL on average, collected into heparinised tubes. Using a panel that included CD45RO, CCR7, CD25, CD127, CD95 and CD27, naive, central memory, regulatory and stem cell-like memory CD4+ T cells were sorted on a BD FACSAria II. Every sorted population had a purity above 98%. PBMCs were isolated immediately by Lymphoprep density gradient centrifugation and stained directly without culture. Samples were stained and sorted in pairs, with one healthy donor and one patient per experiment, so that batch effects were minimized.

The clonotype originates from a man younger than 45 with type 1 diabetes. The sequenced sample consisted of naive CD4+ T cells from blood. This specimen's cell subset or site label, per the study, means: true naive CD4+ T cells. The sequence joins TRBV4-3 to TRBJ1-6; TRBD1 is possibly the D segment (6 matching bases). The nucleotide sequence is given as TGCGCCAGCAGCCAAGAGGTCGGCAGGGGTGATTCACCCCTCCACTTT. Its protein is CASSQEVGRGDSPLHF.